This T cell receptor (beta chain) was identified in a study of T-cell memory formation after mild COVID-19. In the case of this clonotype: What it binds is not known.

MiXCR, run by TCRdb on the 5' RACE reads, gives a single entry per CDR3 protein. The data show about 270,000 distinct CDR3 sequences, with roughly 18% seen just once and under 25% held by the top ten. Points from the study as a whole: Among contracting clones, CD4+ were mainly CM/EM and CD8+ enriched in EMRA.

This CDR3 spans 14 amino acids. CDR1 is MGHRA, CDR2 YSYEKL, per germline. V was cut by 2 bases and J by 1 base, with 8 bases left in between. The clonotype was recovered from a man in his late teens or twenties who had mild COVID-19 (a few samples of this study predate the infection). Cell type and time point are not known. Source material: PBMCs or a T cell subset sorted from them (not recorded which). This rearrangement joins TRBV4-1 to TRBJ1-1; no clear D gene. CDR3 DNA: TGCGCCAGCAGCCAATACGGTGGGAACACTGAAGCTTTCTTT. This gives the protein CASSQYGGNTEAFF.